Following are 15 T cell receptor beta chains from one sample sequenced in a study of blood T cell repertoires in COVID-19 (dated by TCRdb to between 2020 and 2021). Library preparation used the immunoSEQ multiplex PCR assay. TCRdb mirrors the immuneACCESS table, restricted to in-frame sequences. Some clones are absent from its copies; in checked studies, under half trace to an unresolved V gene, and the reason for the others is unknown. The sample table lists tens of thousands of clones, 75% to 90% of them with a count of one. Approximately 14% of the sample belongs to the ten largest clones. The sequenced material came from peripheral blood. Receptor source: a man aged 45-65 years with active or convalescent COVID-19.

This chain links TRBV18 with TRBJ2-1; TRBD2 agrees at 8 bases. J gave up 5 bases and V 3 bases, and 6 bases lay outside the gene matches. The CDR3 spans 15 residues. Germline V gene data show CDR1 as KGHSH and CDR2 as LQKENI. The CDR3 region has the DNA TGTGCCAGCTCACCTTCGGGACTAGTTAACAATGAGCAGTTCTTC. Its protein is CASSPSGLVNNEQFF.

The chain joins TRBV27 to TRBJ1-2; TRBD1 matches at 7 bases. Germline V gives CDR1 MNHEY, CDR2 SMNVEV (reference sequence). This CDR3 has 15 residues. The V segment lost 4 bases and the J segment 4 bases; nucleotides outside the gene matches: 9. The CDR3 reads CASSSMTGLAYGYTF. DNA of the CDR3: TGTGCCAGCAGTTCCATGACAGGGTTGGCCTATGGCTACACCTTC.

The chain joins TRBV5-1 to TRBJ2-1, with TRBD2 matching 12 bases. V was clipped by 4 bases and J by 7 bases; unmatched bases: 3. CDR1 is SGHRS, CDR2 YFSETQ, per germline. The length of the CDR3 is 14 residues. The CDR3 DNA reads TGCGCCAGCAGCCCCGGACTAGCGGGGAATGAGCAGTTCTTC. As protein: CASSPGLAGNEQFF. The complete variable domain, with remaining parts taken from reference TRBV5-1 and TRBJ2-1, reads KAGVTQTPRYLIKTRGQQVTLSCSPISGHRSVSWYQQTPGQGLQFLFEYFSETQRNKGNFPGRFSGRQFSNSRSEMNVSTLELGDSALYLCASSPGLAGNEQFFGPGTRLTVL.

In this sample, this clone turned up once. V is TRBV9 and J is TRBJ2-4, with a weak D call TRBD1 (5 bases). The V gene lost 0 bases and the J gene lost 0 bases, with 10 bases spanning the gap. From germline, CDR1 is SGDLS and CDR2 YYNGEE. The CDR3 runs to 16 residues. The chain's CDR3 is CASSVDVGLAKNIQYF. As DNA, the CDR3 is TGTGCCAGCAGCGTAGATGTGGGGCTAGCCAAAAACATTCAGTACTTC.

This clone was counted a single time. The CDR3 DNA follows: TGTGCCAGCAGTCAGGGGGCCGGGGAGCTGTTTTTT. This translates into CASSQGAGELFF. The chain is built from TRBV12-3 or TRBV12-4 and TRBJ2-2, with 7 positions matching TRBD1. The CDR3 totals 12 residues. V lost 5 bases, J lost 6 bases, and 0 bases stayed unmatched.

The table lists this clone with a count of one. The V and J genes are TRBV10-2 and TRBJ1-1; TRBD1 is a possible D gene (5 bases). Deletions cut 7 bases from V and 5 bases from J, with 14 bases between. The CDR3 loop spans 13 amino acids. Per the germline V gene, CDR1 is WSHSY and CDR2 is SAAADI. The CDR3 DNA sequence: TGCGCCAGCACCGCGACAGTAGGAACTGAAGCTTTCTTT. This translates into CASTATVGTEAFF.

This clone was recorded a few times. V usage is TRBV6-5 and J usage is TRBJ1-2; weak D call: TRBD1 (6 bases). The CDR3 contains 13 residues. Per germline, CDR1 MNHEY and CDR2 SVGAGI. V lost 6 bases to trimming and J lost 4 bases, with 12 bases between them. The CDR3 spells CASSPGGLYGYTF. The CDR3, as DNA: TGTGCCAGCAGCCCGGGGGGGCTCTATGGCTACACCTTC.

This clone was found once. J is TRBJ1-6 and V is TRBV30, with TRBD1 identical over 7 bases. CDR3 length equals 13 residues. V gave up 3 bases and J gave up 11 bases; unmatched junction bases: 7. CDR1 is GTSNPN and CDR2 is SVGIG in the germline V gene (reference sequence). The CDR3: CAWRGTVSPPLHF. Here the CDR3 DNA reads TGTGCCTGGAGGGGGACAGTTTCGCCACCCCTCCACTTT.

The CDR3 is CASSSGSGGSYEQYF. The CDR3 DNA is TGTGCCAGCAGTTCTGGTAGCGGGGGCTCCTACGAGCAGTACTTC. The V and J genes are TRBV6-5 and TRBJ2-7; 9 bases map to TRBD2. The V segment lost 4 bases and the J segment 0 bases; nucleotides outside the gene matches: 4. CDR1 and CDR2 (germline): MNHEY, SVGAGI. The CDR3 runs 15 residues.

The CDR3 region is CASSLGQRAFF. CDR3 nucleotides: TGTGCCAGCAGCTTGGGACAGAGGGCTTTCTTT. V and J are TRBV5-6 and TRBJ1-1; tentative D call: TRBD1 (5 bases). Germline lookup yields CDR1 SGHDT and CDR2 YYEEEE. The CDR3 contains 11 residues. Trimming stripped 0 bases from V and 11 bases from J, with 8 bases between.

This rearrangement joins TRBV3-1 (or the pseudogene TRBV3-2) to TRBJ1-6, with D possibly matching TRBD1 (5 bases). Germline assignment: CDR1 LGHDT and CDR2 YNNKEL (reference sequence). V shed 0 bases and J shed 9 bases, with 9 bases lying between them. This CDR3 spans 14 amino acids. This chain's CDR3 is CASSQDVGRSPLHF. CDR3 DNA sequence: TGTGCCAGCAGCCAAGATGTGGGGCGTTCACCCCTCCACTTT.

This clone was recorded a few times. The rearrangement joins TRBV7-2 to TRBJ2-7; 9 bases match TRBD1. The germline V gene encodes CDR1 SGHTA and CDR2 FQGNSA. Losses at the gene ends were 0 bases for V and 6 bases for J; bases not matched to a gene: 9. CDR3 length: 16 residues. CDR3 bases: TGTGCCAGCAGCTTAGCGGGGACAGGGTCCAAGGGCGAGCAGTACTTC. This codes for CASSLAGTGSKGEQYF.

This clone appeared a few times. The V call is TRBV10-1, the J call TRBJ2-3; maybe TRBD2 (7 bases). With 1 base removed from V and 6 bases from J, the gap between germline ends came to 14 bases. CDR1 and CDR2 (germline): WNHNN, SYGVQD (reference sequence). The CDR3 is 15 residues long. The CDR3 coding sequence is TGCGCCAGCAGTGAGTTGGCAGGGGAGGGGGATACGCAGTATTTT. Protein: CASSELAGEGDTQYF.

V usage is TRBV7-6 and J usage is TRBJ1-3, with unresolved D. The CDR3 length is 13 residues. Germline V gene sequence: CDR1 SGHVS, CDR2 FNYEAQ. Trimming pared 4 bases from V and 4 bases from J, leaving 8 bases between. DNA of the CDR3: TGTGCCAGCAGCTCCCGGGGAGGAAACACCATATATTTT. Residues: CASSSRGGNTIYF. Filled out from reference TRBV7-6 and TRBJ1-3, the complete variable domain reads GAGVSQSPRYKVTKRGQDVALRCDPISGHVSLYWYRQALGQGPEFLTYFNYEAQQDKSGLPNDRFSAERPEGSISTLTIQRTEQRDSAMYRCASSSRGGNTIYFGEGSWLTVV.

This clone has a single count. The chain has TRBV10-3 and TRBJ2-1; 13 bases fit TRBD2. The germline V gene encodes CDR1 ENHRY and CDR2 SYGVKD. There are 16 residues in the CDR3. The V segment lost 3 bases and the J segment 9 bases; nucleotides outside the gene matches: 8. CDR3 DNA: TGTGCCATCAGTGACTCACTAGCGGGGGGGCCTGTTGAGCAGTTCTTC. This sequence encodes CAISDSLAGGPVEQFF.